What follows are 10 T cell receptor beta chains derived from one specimen sequenced in a study of PD-1 blockade in classical Hodgkin lymphoma. TCRdb's table, derived via immunoSEQ multiplex PCR, lists solely in-frame clones and lacks some. The data hold about 64,000 clones, with 91% observed a single time. Time point noted: cycle 4 day 1 (C4D1), after more than five weeks of nivolumab. Exposure to brentuximab vedotin varied, and each patient had relapsed following autologous stem cell transplantation. The source material was peripheral blood mononuclear cells (PBMCs), sampled before the fourth cycle of nivolumab. Receptors were obtained from a human donor with classical Hodgkin lymphoma.

The chain couples TRBV20-1 to TRBJ1-2; perhaps TRBD1 as D (5 bases). The CDR3 consists of 11 residues. Trimming removed 3 bases at V and 4 bases at J, with 6 bases between. In germline, CDR1 is DFQATT, CDR2 SNEGSKA (reference sequence). The CDR3 DNA sequence: TGCAGTGCTAGGGACACCTATGGCTACACCTTC. Amino acids: CSARDTYGYTF.

This chain links TRBV5-4 with TRBJ2-3, with 7 positions matching TRBD2. The V and J ends lost 4 bases and 1 base, in that order; junction bases with no gene match: 12. CDR3 length: 17 residues. The germline CDR1 and CDR2 sequences are SGHNT and YYREEE (reference sequence). CDR3 DNA sequence: TGTGCCAGCAGCGGGGGGGGGTTAGCGAGCCGCACAGATACGCAGTATTTT. Translated, it gives CASSGGGLASRTDTQYF.

The J gene is TRBJ2-3, the V gene TRBV5-5; no reliable D call. V lost 1 base and J lost 6, with 15 bases in between. The CDR3 covers 15 residues. Per the germline V gene, CDR1 is SGHKS and CDR2 is YYEKEE (reference sequence). CDR3 coding DNA: TGTGCCAGCAGCTTGTTGCCACATGGTGGGGATACGCAGTATTTT. Its protein is CASSLLPHGGDTQYF.

The chain combines TRBV5-1 with TRBJ1-1; D remains unclear. V gave up 2 bases and J gave up 3 bases, with 5 bases separating them. Germline V gives CDR1 SGHRS, CDR2 YFSETQ. CDR3 length equals 12 residues. CDR3 residues: CASSFSDTEAFF. CDR3 nucleotide sequence: TGCGCCAGCAGCTTCTCCGACACTGAAGCTTTCTTT. Filled out from reference TRBV5-1 and TRBJ1-1, the complete variable domain reads KAGVTQTPRYLIKTRGQQVTLSCSPISGHRSVSWYQQTPGQGLQFLFEYFSETQRNKGNFPGRFSGRQFSNSRSEMNVSTLELGDSALYLCASSFSDTEAFFGQGTRLTVV.

The rearrangement links TRBV11-3 to TRBJ2-7; TRBD2 matches 7 bases. This CDR3 has 14 amino acids. The germline V gene has CDR1 SGHNT and CDR2 YENEEA. V lost 2 bases and J lost 5; bases outside the gene matches: 6. CDR3 loop: CASSLMGSGDEQYF. CDR3 DNA: TGTGCCAGCAGCTTAATGGGGAGCGGGGACGAGCAGTACTTC.

This chain uses TRBV7-9 with TRBJ2-1; no clear D. Trimming shortened V by 10 bases and J by 8 bases, and 3 bases separated the two germline ends. CDR1 is SEHNR, CDR2 FQNEAQ, per germline (reference sequence). The CDR3 has 8 residues. Here the CDR3 DNA reads TGTGCCACGGATGAGCAGTTCTTC. This encodes CATDEQFF.

In its sample, this clone was seen a few times. The J gene is TRBJ1-6, the V gene TRBV6-4; D not resolved. Germline CDR1 and CDR2: MRHNA and SNTAGT. The CDR3 runs 13 residues. Trimming left V 3 bases short and J 9 bases short, with 9 bases between. Here the CDR3 reads CASSERVGSPLHF. The CDR3 DNA is TGTGCCAGCAGTGAACGAGTGGGTTCACCCCTCCACTTT.

This clone was seen a single time. The chain links TRBV19 to TRBJ2-1, with D unclear. V lost 7 bases and J lost 8, with 12 bases in between. Germline V gene lookup returns CDR1 LNHDA and CDR2 SQIVND (reference sequence). This CDR3 comprises 12 residues. The CDR3 bases are TGTGCCAGTATGGTCGAGACACATGAGCAGTTCTTC. This codes for CASMVETHEQFF.

This chain connects TRBV5-1 to TRBJ2-7; TRBD1 might be the D (6 bases). Germline CDR1 SGHRS, CDR2 YFSETQ. V was cut by 1 base and J by 3 bases, with 14 bases left in between. This CDR3 spans 15 amino acids. The CDR3 DNA is TGCGCCAGCAGCTTGTTTTGGGGGCCTAACTACGAGCAGTACTTC. Protein product: CASSLFWGPNYEQYF.

This chain joins TRBV4-1 and TRBJ2-2; D remains unclear. CDR1 and CDR2 (germline): MGHRA, YSYEKL. This CDR3 is built from 12 residues. V was clipped by 0 bases and J by 9 bases, with 5 bases between them. In DNA, the CDR3 is TGCGCCAGCAGCCAAGATCGGCGGGAGCTGTTTTTT. It translates to CASSQDRRELFF.